What follows describes a single T cell receptor beta chain. Antigen: not known. The CDR3 is 14 residues long. Deletions cut 3 bases from V and 5 bases from J, with 10 bases between. The germline V gene encodes CDR1 KGHSH and CDR2 LQKENI. Execution of the assay was at deep level. Sequencing used immunoSEQ multiplex PCR; TCRdb keeps in-frame clones, though not all of them. Here the sample spans 2 million to 2.5 million clones, under 95% being singletons. This sample was included in a study of shared clonotypes between healthy human individuals. At the level of the study: Per donor, three plates held CD4 naive cells, three held CD4 memory, two held CD8 naive and one held CD8 memory. Study-level results: Clonotypes shared by all four donors outscored non-shared clonotypes in generation probability.

The origin of this receptor is a man aged 18 to 29 in good health. Some clones in this sample may be carry-over from other donors' samples. The gene calls are TRBV18 and TRBJ1-4; D call uncertain. Sequences were obtained from naive CD4+ T cells from PBMCs. Documented subset: CD45RA+ positively selected. The CDR3, as DNA: TGTGCCAGCTCACCCCTGGGCGGGAATGAAAAACTGTTTTTT. As protein: CASSPLGGNEKLFF.